Sequencing of this TCR beta chain was carried out in a study of blood T cells in healthy people across ages. Study-level background: Per every two T cells, about one barcoded beta molecule was captured by template switching.

The germline V gene has CDR1 SNHLY and CDR2 FYNNEI. The CDR3 runs to 16 residues. Trimming took off 0 bases at V and 1 base at J, with 11 bases between the two ends. Primers used in a second PCR of roughly 7 to 12 cycles were a sample-barcoded 5' primer and a J-beta primer mix. Each CDR3 protein is one row after TCRdb ran MiXCR on the 5' RACE reads. The table records some 760,000 distinct CDR3 sequences, 25% of them present only once. This sample also belongs to another study, concerning T cells of mothers and their children. This second study says: Mothers and children who were related shared slightly more overlap than unrelated pairs, but not significantly more.

Material for sequencing was blood. The rearrangement joins TRBV2 to TRBJ2-3; perhaps TRBD2 as D (5 bases). This clonotype was obtained from a boy younger than 18 in good health. The DNA for the CDR3 is TGTGCCAGCAGTGAAGCGAGATACGGGGGCACAGATACGCAGTATTTT. The encoded protein is CASSEARYGGTDTQYF.